The 9 T cell receptor beta chains listed next were all sequenced from one sample in a study of post-analysis software for immune sequencing data. The TCR beta cDNA libraries contained unique molecular identifiers. TCRdb reanalysed the PCR reads using MiXCR and keeps one entry per CDR3 protein. The sample has about 770,000 distinct CDR3 sequences, around 46% seen once. No antigen has been identified for these receptors. General study points: Controls showed lower frequencies than patients for a few TRBV segments, and TRBV5-6, TRBV5-1 and TRBV20-1 were among these.

Sequenced sample: blood. All receptors come from a girl aged 10 to 17 with multiple sclerosis.

The chain combines TRBV5-5 with TRBJ2-3, with 9 bases aligning to TRBD2. V was clipped by 2 bases and J by 4 bases; unmatched bases: 8. This CDR3 has 16 amino acids. Germline V lookup: CDR1 SGHKS, CDR2 YYEKEE (reference sequence). CDR3 nucleotides: TGTGCCAGCAGCTTCATCCCGACTAGCGGAGCAGATACGCAGTATTTT. It yields the protein CASSFIPTSGADTQYF.

The rearrangement joins TRBV29-1 to TRBJ2-7; TRBD2 matches at 16 bases. The germline V gene encodes CDR1 SQVTM and CDR2 ANQGSEA. Trimming took 6 bases from V and 7 from J; bases not matched to a gene: 15. The CDR3 has 17 residues. CDR3 sequence reads: CSVTKPGTSGRAGEQYF. The CDR3 DNA reads TGCAGCGTGACCAAACCCGGGACTAGCGGGAGGGCCGGGGAGCAGTACTTC.

This clonotype was recorded a few times. The gene calls are TRBV6-1 and TRBJ2-5, with TRBD2 matching 10 bases. Trimming removed 6 bases from V and 2 bases from J; junction bases left unmatched: 9. The CDR3 totals 16 residues. CDR1 MNHNS and CDR2 SASEGT come from the germline V gene. This CDR3 reads CASSQGLAGEQETQYF. CDR3 DNA: TGTGCCAGCAGCCAAGGGCTAGCGGGGGAACAAGAGACCCAGTACTTC.

To note about this clonotype: Being one base from a much bigger clone, this may be a read error. The CDR3: CASITGGPRTDTQYF. As DNA, the CDR3 is TGTGCCAGCATTACTGGCGGTCCTCGCACAGATACGCAGTATTTT. The chain couples TRBV6-1 to TRBJ2-3; no definite D call. Trimming left V 7 bases short and J 1 base short, with 15 bases between. Germline V gene sequence: CDR1 MNHNS, CDR2 SASEGT. The CDR3 length is 15 residues.

The chain is built from TRBV10-3 and TRBJ2-1; the match to TRBD2 covers 14 bases. J was trimmed by 7 bases and V by 5 bases; bases with no gene match: 7. Per the germline V gene, CDR1 is ENHRY and CDR2 is SYGVKD. CDR3 size: 16 residues. CDR3 DNA: TGTGCCATCAGTACCGGGACTAGCGGGAGTGTAAATGAGCAGTTCTTC. This gives the protein CAISTGTSGSVNEQFF.

This clonotype was detected a few times. The chain recombines TRBV9 with TRBJ1-2; D is unresolved. Per the germline V gene, CDR1 is SGDLS and CDR2 is YYNGEE. This CDR3 spans 18 amino acids. Trimming stripped 0 bases from V and 0 bases from J, with 18 bases between. The CDR3 here is CASSVARESGSSNYGYTF. As DNA, the CDR3 is TGTGCCAGCAGCGTAGCTAGGGAGTCAGGAAGTTCTAACTATGGCTACACCTTC.

This clonotype was picked up a small number of times. The chain uses TRBV4-2 and TRBJ1-2, with D unclear. This CDR3 has 15 amino acids. Germline V gives CDR1 LGHNA, CDR2 YNFKEQ. Trimming removed 0 bases at V and 0 bases at J, with 8 bases between. The CDR3 is CASSQEPTTNYGYTF. The CDR3 bases are TGTGCCAGCAGCCAAGAGCCGACTACTAACTATGGCTACACCTTC.

Only a few counts were recorded for this clonotype. This chain connects TRBV18 to TRBJ2-5; 9 nucleotides line up with TRBD2. CDR1 and CDR2 from the germline V gene are KGHSH and LQKENI. The CDR3 loop spans 16 amino acids. The V gene end was trimmed by 0 bases and the J gene end by 5 bases; junction bases not matched to a gene: 7. The CDR3 DNA reads as TGTGCCAGCTCACCACCAGGGCTAGCGGGATATGAGACCCAGTACTTC. Residues: CASSPPGLAGYETQYF. Variable domain in full (rest from reference TRBV18 and TRBJ2-5): NAGVMQNPRHLVRRRGQEARLRCSPMKGHSHVYWYRQLPEEGLKFMVYLQKENIIDESGMPKERFSAEFPKEGPSILRIQQVVRGDSAAYFCASSPPGLAGYETQYFGPGTRLLVL.

This clonotype was detected a few times. V gene TRBV4-2 combines with J gene TRBJ2-5; 10 nucleotides match TRBD2. Germline V gene data show CDR1 as LGHNA and CDR2 as YNFKEQ. This CDR3 region has 17 residues. The V gene end was trimmed by 0 bases and the J gene end by 4 bases; junction bases not matched to a gene: 8. The CDR3 here is CASSQEGGLAGVETQYF. CDR3 in DNA: TGTGCCAGCAGCCAAGAAGGAGGCCTAGCGGGAGTAGAGACCCAGTACTTC.